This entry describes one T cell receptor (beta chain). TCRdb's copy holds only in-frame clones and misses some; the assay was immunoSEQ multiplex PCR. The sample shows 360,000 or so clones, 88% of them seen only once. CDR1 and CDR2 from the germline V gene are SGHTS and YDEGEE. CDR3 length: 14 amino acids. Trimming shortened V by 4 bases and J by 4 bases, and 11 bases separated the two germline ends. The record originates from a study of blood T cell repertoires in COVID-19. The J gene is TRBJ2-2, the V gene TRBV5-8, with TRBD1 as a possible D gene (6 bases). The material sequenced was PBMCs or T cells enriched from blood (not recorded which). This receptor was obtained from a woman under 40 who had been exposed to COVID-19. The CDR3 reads CASSIGTRTGELFF. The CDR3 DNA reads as TGTGCCAGCAGCATCGGGACACGCACCGGGGAGCTGTTTTTT.